The 15 T cell receptor beta chains below all came from one sample that was sequenced in a study of CD8+ T cells in alopecia areata. The authors extracted RNA and reverse transcribed it into cDNA as the sequencing template. Here immunoSEQ multiplex PCR was the method, and the copy in TCRdb shows in-frame clones only, minus some. The sample has about 140,000 clones, around 51% seen once. Sequences were derived from CD4+ T cells sorted from blood, sampled at week 0. These receptors were obtained from a human donor with alopecia areata.

The chain employs TRBV11-3 and TRBJ2-3; 7 bases are a match to TRBD1. Germline V gives CDR1 SGHNT, CDR2 YENEEA. With V trimmed by 1 base and J by 1 base, 5 bases remained unmatched. The CDR3 totals 16 residues. The CDR3 DNA follows: TGTGCCAGCAGCTTAGGGGGGACAGAAGGCACAGATACGCAGTATTTT. Amino acid sequence: CASSLGGTEGTDTQYF.

Many counts were recorded for this clone. The chain uses TRBV10-3 and TRBJ2-6, with a tentative D call TRBD2 (6 bases). The CDR3 consists of 15 residues. V was clipped by 3 bases and J by 4 bases, with 10 bases between them. Per the germline V gene, CDR1 is ENHRY and CDR2 is SYGVKD. The CDR3 DNA sequence: TGTGCCATCAGTGATGGAGGGTCCGGGGCCAACGTCCTGACTTTC. Its translation is CAISDGGSGANVLTF.

This chain joins TRBV19 and TRBJ1-5, with 10 bases fitting TRBD1. The CDR3 contains 17 residues. CDR1 is LNHDA, CDR2 SQIVND, per germline (reference sequence). With 5 bases clipped from V and 3 bases from J, the junction kept 10 bases outside the gene matches. The CDR3 loop is CASSGRQGAGFNQPQHF. DNA for the CDR3: TGTGCCAGTAGTGGCCGACAGGGGGCTGGATTCAATCAGCCCCAGCATTTT.

This chain joins TRBV5-1 and TRBJ1-1; D call uncertain. Per germline, CDR1 SGHRS and CDR2 YFSETQ. V lost 5 bases, J lost 11 bases, and 19 bases lay in between. CDR3 size: 13 residues. The CDR3 protein is CASSHNQGRVAFF. The CDR3 region has the DNA TGCGCCAGCAGTCACAACCAAGGAAGAGTTGCTTTCTTT.

This clone has only a few counts. The chain links TRBV23-1 to TRBJ1-1; no clear D gene. TRBV23-1 is reported as an ORF; its role is uncertain. CDR3 size: 12 residues. Trimming cost V 2 bases and J 5 bases, with 6 bases left between them. DNA for the CDR3: TGCGCCAGCAGTCAAGGTTGGACTGAAGCTTTCTTT. Residues: CASSQGWTEAFF.

The V and J genes are TRBV2 and TRBJ1-5; D gene unclear. V lost 5 bases and J 1 base, leaving 6 bases between the germline ends. The length of the CDR3 is 13 residues. From germline, CDR1 is SNHLY and CDR2 FYNNEI. DNA for the CDR3: TGTGCCAGCAGTTTAGACAGCAATCAGCCCCAGCATTTT. It is translated as CASSLDSNQPQHF.

The chain combines TRBV14 with TRBJ2-5, with 7 bases aligning to TRBD2. Germline loops: CDR1 SGHDN, CDR2 FVKESK. The CDR3 covers 16 residues. V lost 1 base and J lost 0; bases outside the gene matches: 5. The CDR3: CASSQGLAAYQETQYF. The CDR3 DNA sequence: TGTGCCAGCAGCCAAGGGCTAGCGGCGTACCAAGAGACCCAGTACTTC.

The chain has TRBV5-4 and TRBJ1-2; no definite D call. In germline, CDR1 is SGHNT, CDR2 YYREEE (reference sequence). Trimming left V 0 bases short and J 0 bases short, with 3 bases between. The CDR3 consists of 13 residues. The CDR3 is CASSLEANYGYTF. DNA of the CDR3: TGTGCCAGCAGCTTGGAAGCTAACTATGGCTACACCTTC.

The rearrangement joins TRBV27 to TRBJ2-5; D not resolved. Germline CDR1 reads MNHEY; CDR2 reads SMNVEV (reference sequence). The CDR3 consists of 14 residues. The V gene lost 5 bases and the J gene lost 1 base, with 11 bases spanning the gap. The CDR3 region has the DNA TGTGCCAGCAGTCCCTCCCTCCTCCAAGAGACCCAGTACTTC. Residues: CASSPSLLQETQYF.

The chain has TRBV2 and TRBJ1-4; the D is unclear. Germline V lookup: CDR1 SNHLY, CDR2 FYNNEI. The CDR3 runs 14 residues. Trimming removed 2 bases from V and 7 bases from J, with 11 bases in between. The CDR3 sequence is CASSELSQSEKLFF. The CDR3 DNA sequence: TGTGCCAGCAGTGAATTAAGCCAGTCTGAAAAACTGTTTTTT.

The chain employs TRBV29-1 and TRBJ1-1; D possibly corresponds to TRBD1 (6 bases). Germline CDR1 and CDR2: SQVTM and ANQGSEA. The CDR3 is 12 amino acids. V lost 5 bases, J lost 5 bases, and 12 bases lay in between. The CDR3, as DNA: TGCAGCGTTAGTACAGGGCAAACTGAAGCTTTCTTT. This gives the protein CSVSTGQTEAFF.

This clone occurred a few times. The chain joins TRBV28 to TRBJ2-4; a weak D match, TRBD1 (6 bases). CDR1 MDHEN and CDR2 SYDVKM come from the germline V gene. This CDR3 spans 12 amino acids. The germline V and J ends were trimmed by 5 bases and 7 bases, with 9 bases remaining between them. CDR3 amino acids: CASSPGQNIQYF. The CDR3 nucleotides read TGTGCCAGCAGTCCCGGACAGAACATTCAGTACTTC.

The V call is TRBV7-8, the J call TRBJ2-7; D is unclear. V was cut by 6 bases and J by 2 bases, with 11 bases left in between. Germline V gene lookup returns CDR1 SGHVS and CDR2 FQNEAQ. The CDR3 totals 13 residues. In nucleotides, the CDR3 is TGTGCCAGCAGTGTGACCCGTACCTACGAGCAGTACTTC. Protein sequence: CASSVTRTYEQYF.

The chain is built from TRBV6-1 and TRBJ2-7; TRBD2 might be the D (6 bases). The CDR3 covers 14 residues. Trimming removed 5 bases from V and 5 bases from J, with 16 bases in between. CDR1 is MNHNS, CDR2 SASEGT, per germline. The CDR3 DNA is TGTGCCAGCAGTACCGACGGGGGTTGGAACGAGCAGTACTTC. It encodes CASSTDGGWNEQYF.

This clone was counted once. This chain uses TRBV4-3 with TRBJ1-1; D is unresolved. Trimming shortened V by 8 bases and J by 11 bases, and 15 bases separated the two germline ends. Germline CDR1 and CDR2: LGHNA and YSLEER. The CDR3 loop spans 11 amino acids. CDR3 protein: CASGERFSAFF. CDR3 sequence (DNA): TGCGCCAGCGGTGAGAGGTTTAGTGCTTTCTTT.